These 30 T cell receptor beta chains were all obtained from the same sample, sequenced in a study of blood T cell repertoires in COVID-19. TCRdb keeps only in-frame clones here, not all; method: immunoSEQ multiplex PCR. Among some 220,000 clones listed, 80% to 90% were seen once. Input material: peripheral blood. The receptors were sampled from a woman aged 60 to 75 who had recovered from COVID-19.

This chain joins TRBV5-1 and TRBJ2-1, with 14 positions matching TRBD2. The trim removed 0 bases at V and 3 bases at J, leaving 2 bases unmatched. CDR3 length equals 17 residues. From germline, CDR1 is SGHRS and CDR2 YFSETQ. CDR3 sequence (DNA): TGCGCCAGCAGCTTGGGTGGACTAGCGGGGGGCTACAATGAGCAGTTCTTC. This encodes CASSLGGLAGGYNEQFF.

The chain is built from TRBV23-1 and TRBJ1-4; TRBD1 matches 8 bases. Being an ORF, TRBV23-1 has a function that is uncertain. The CDR3 sequence is 16 residues long. The V and J ends lost 4 bases and 8 bases, in that order; junction bases with no gene match: 12. This CDR3 is CASSRGRGQVYEKLFF. CDR3 bases: TGCGCCAGCAGTCGGGGTAGGGGACAGGTCTACGAAAAACTGTTTTTT.

The chain links TRBV6-1 to TRBJ1-6; D is unclear. The germline gives CDR1 MNHNS, CDR2 SASEGT. The ends were cut back, 2 bases at V and 0 bases at J, with 8 bases in the middle. The CDR3 is made up of 16 amino acids. This chain's CDR3 is CASSERESSYNSPLHF. The CDR3 DNA reads TGTGCCAGCAGTGAAAGAGAGAGCTCCTATAATTCACCCCTCCACTTT.

This clone was detected a few times. The chain recombines TRBV19 with TRBJ1-1, with 7 bases identical to TRBD1. Germline V CDR1 and CDR2: LNHDA, SQIVND (reference sequence). Unmatched junction bases numbered 16, after V lost 6 bases and J lost 3 bases. The CDR3 sequence is 17 residues long. The CDR3, as DNA: TGTGCCAGTAGCCTTCTGGGGGCGACAGGGCGATACACTGAAGCTTTCTTT. This encodes CASSLLGATGRYTEAFF.

This sequence joins TRBV5-4 and TRBJ2-7; TRBD2 aligns across 14 bases. CDR1 is SGHNT, CDR2 YYREEE, per germline (reference sequence). V shed 5 bases, J shed 5 bases, and the junction held 6 bases outside the gene matches. This CDR3 has 15 amino acids. CDR3 sequence: CASRTGTSGGDEQYF. CDR3 DNA: TGTGCCAGCAGGACCGGGACTAGCGGGGGCGACGAGCAGTACTTC.

V gene TRBV4-2 combines with J gene TRBJ2-7; 9 bases match TRBD1. Germline CDR1 LGHNA, CDR2 YNFKEQ. V was pared by 5 bases and J by 0 bases, with 11 bases of the junction left unmatched. The CDR3 covers 17 residues. CDR3 residues: CASSERTGALSSYEQYF. DNA of the CDR3: TGTGCCAGCAGCGAGAGGACAGGGGCCCTAAGCTCCTACGAGCAGTACTTC.

This chain links TRBV13 with TRBJ2-2, with D possibly matching TRBD2 (5 bases). Trimming took 0 bases from V and 7 from J, leaving 6 bases between them. Germline loops: CDR1 PRHDT, CDR2 FYEKMQ (reference sequence). CDR3 size: 13 residues. CDR3 nucleotides: TGTGCCAGCAGCTTAGGAAGCGGCGGGGAGCTGTTTTTT. Its translation: CASSLGSGGELFF.

The V call is TRBV2, the J call TRBJ1-1; 10 nucleotides match TRBD1. Trimming at V came to 9 bases and at J to 0 bases, leaving 7 bases not matched to a gene. Germline lookup yields CDR1 SNHLY and CDR2 FYNNEI. The CDR3 is made up of 15 amino acids. CDR3 in amino acids: CARTGTGAMNTEAFF. DNA of the CDR3: TGTGCCAGAACCGGGACAGGGGCCATGAACACTGAAGCTTTCTTT. Full variable domain (outside the CDR3, taken from reference TRBV2 and TRBJ1-1): EPEVTQTPSHQVTQMGQEVILRCVPISNHLYFYWYRQILGQKVEFLVSFYNNEISEKSEIFDDQFSVERPDGSNFTLKIRSTKLEDSAMYFCARTGTGAMNTEAFFGQGTRLTVV.

This clone came up a few times. The chain uses TRBV7-3 and TRBJ2-1; 9 nucleotides line up with TRBD2. The germline gives CDR1 SGHTA, CDR2 FQGTGA. V shed 4 bases and J 10 bases; nucleotides not matched to a gene: 5. The CDR3 spans 13 residues. CDR3 nucleotides: TGTGCCAGCAGCTCCTCTCTAGCGGGGGAGCAGTTCTTC. It codes for CASSSSLAGEQFF.

The rearrangement joins TRBV4-1 to TRBJ1-4; a weak D match, TRBD1 (5 bases). The germline V and J ends were trimmed by 0 bases and 8 bases, with 16 bases remaining between them. Germline assignment: CDR1 MGHRA and CDR2 YSYEKL. This CDR3 region has 16 residues. The CDR3 DNA reads TGCGCCAGCAGCCAAGACAAGGGGTTGTCTTGGGAAAAACTGTTTTTT. Its translation is CASSQDKGLSWEKLFF.

This clone is medium-sized in the sample. The chain carries TRBV19 and TRBJ1-3; D is undetermined. The V end was cut by 7 bases, the J end by 0 bases, with 16 bases between. This CDR3 has 16 residues. Germline values: CDR1 LNHDA, CDR2 SQIVND (reference sequence). The CDR3 reads CASTLSYGSSGNTIYF. The DNA of the CDR3 is TGTGCCAGTACCCTCTCGTACGGGAGCTCTGGAAACACCATATATTTT.

The chain joins TRBV12-5 to TRBJ1-2; D may be TRBD1 (6 bases). Trimming removed 6 bases at V and 6 bases at J, with 44 bases between. Looked up from germline, CDR1 is LGHNT and CDR2 is FRNRAP. The CDR3 extends over 23 amino acids. The CDR3 bases are TGTGCTAGTGGCAAGGAATTCTCTACCGGATCTACCGGGACACCGGAATATCGGGATGGCTACACCTTC. This gives the protein CASGKEFSTGSTGTPEYRDGYTF.

As to this clone: Other DNA sequences of this sample code for an identical CDR3. J is TRBJ2-3 and V is TRBV5-1, with TRBD1 matching 7 bases. V gave up 4 bases and J gave up 2 bases; unmatched junction bases: 4. Germline V lookup: CDR1 SGHRS, CDR2 YFSETQ. The CDR3 runs 14 residues. The CDR3 nucleotides are TGCGCCAGCAGCCGGACAGGTCACACAGATACGCAGTATTTT. The encoded protein is CASSRTGHTDTQYF.

The chain has TRBV10-3 and TRBJ1-1; possibly TRBD1 for D (6 bases). The CDR3 contains 14 residues. Germline V gives CDR1 ENHRY, CDR2 SYGVKD. V was pared by 6 bases and J by 1 base, with 12 bases between. CDR3 DNA sequence: TGTGCCATCAGGGGAGGGGACACGAACACTGAAGCTTTCTTT. This codes for CAIRGGDTNTEAFF.

This clone was counted between two and nine times. The chain uses TRBV7-8 and TRBJ2-3; TRBD1 might be the D (5 bases). Trimming removed 4 bases from V and 2 bases from J, with 10 bases in between. Germline-derived CDR1 and CDR2 are SGHVS and FQNEAQ. The CDR3 loop spans 14 amino acids. The CDR3, as DNA: TGTGCCAGCAGCTCCCGGACAAACACAGATACGCAGTATTTT. The encoded protein is CASSSRTNTDTQYF.

The chain couples TRBV2 to TRBJ2-1; D gene ambiguous. This CDR3 spans 12 amino acids. Germline V gene sequence: CDR1 SNHLY, CDR2 FYNNEI. Trimming left V 2 bases short and J 6 bases short, with 5 bases between. CDR3 sequence (DNA): TGTGCCAGCAGTGAACAGGCCAATGAGCAGTTCTTC. This sequence encodes CASSEQANEQFF.

The chain couples TRBV3-1 (or the pseudogene TRBV3-2) to TRBJ1-2, with 8 bases that match TRBD1. Per the germline V gene, CDR1 is LGHDT and CDR2 is YNNKEL (reference sequence). The CDR3 totals 16 residues. J was trimmed by 6 bases and V by 0 bases; bases with no gene match: 9. CDR3 in DNA: TGTGCCAGCAGCCAAGATCGAGGCAGGGGGCTTGATGGCTACACCTTC. It codes for CASSQDRGRGLDGYTF.

The rearrangement links TRBV2 to TRBJ1-1, with 8 bases that match TRBD1. The CDR3 is 12 residues long. Germline V lookup: CDR1 SNHLY, CDR2 FYNNEI. Germline trimming cut 10 bases from V and 6 bases from J; bases unmatched to any gene: 7. CDR3: CATKPGGPEAFF. As DNA, the CDR3 is TGTGCCACCAAACCAGGGGGCCCTGAAGCTTTCTTT.

This rearrangement joins TRBV9 to TRBJ2-7; 12 bases match TRBD2. The CDR3 runs 16 residues. The ends lost 3 bases at V and 3 bases at J; junction bases unmatched: 7. Germline assignment: CDR1 SGDLS and CDR2 YYNGEE. For the CDR3, the DNA is TGTGCCAGCAGCGCTAGCGGGGGGGCCGATAACTACGAGCAGTACTTC. Protein product: CASSASGGADNYEQYF.

The gene calls are TRBV27 and TRBJ2-1, with D unresolved. The length of the CDR3 is 11 residues. V lost 3 bases and J lost 9, with 6 bases in between. The V gene's germline CDR1 is MNHEY and CDR2 SMNVEV (reference sequence). This CDR3 reads CASSLFGEQFF. For the CDR3, the DNA is TGTGCCAGCAGTTTGTTCGGTGAGCAGTTCTTC.

The chain links TRBV20-1 to TRBJ1-4, with D possibly matching TRBD1 (5 bases). Germline-derived CDR1 and CDR2 are DFQATT and SNEGSKA (reference sequence). V was shortened by 3 bases and J by 5 bases, with 16 bases between the two germline ends. The CDR3 is 15 residues long. The CDR3 bases are TGCAGTGCTAGTCTAGGGGCCAGAACAAATGAAAAACTGTTTTTT. Encoded protein: CSASLGARTNEKLFF.

Regarding this clone: Different DNA sequences within this sample yield the same CDR3. The CDR3 loop reads CASSIGQNNSPLHF. In DNA form, the CDR3 reads TGTGCCAGTAGTATAGGACAGAATAATTCACCCCTCCACTTT. The chain has TRBV19 and TRBJ1-6, with a weak D call TRBD1 (5 bases). The CDR3 sequence is 14 residues long. Trimming cost V 1 base and J 5 bases, with 6 bases left between them. The germline CDR1 and CDR2 sequences are LNHDA and SQIVND (reference sequence).

The J gene is TRBJ2-7, the V gene TRBV7-9; D assignment may be TRBD1 or TRBD2 (5 bases each). The V gene lost 5 bases and the J gene lost 2 bases, with 10 bases spanning the gap. CDR1 is SEHNR, CDR2 FQNEAQ, per germline (reference sequence). This CDR3 contains 13 residues. The CDR3 nucleotides read TGTGCCAGCAGCAGGGACGGGACCTACGAGCAGTACTTC. This gives the protein CASSRDGTYEQYF.

The J gene is TRBJ2-2, the V gene TRBV10-3; 9 bases map to TRBD2. Germline CDR1 ENHRY, CDR2 SYGVKD. The CDR3 totals 17 residues. After removal of 3 bases from V and 0 bases from J, the junction contained 5 bases not matched to a gene. The CDR3 loop reads CAISEFLAGTNTGELFF. CDR3 DNA: TGTGCCATCAGTGAATTTCTAGCGGGGACGAACACCGGGGAGCTGTTTTTT.

V gene TRBV5-6 combines with J gene TRBJ1-1, with unresolved D. Trimming took 1 base from V and 2 from J, leaving 6 bases between them. This CDR3 contains 13 residues. CDR1 and CDR2 (germline): SGHDT, YYEEEE. The CDR3 reads CASSLTENTEAFF. CDR3 coding DNA: TGTGCCAGCAGCTTGACAGAAAACACTGAAGCTTTCTTT.

This clone has a handful of counts. The chain recombines TRBV11-2 with TRBJ1-1, with D maybe TRBD1 (5 bases). The CDR3 contains 13 residues. Germline V gene sequence: CDR1 SGHAT, CDR2 FQNNGV. V was trimmed by 1 base and J by 10 bases, leaving 13 bases between them. The CDR3 DNA follows: TGTGCCAGCAGCTTAGGGGGGGTTCAAGCAGCTTTCTTT. This encodes CASSLGGVQAAFF.

The genes are TRBV14 and TRBJ1-5; no definite D call. The CDR3 is 16 amino acids. Germline V CDR1 and CDR2: SGHDN, FVKESK. V lost 11 bases and J 0 bases, leaving 20 bases between the germline ends. The CDR3: CAERAEDEYSNQPQHF. The DNA for the CDR3 is TGTGCCGAACGGGCGGAGGACGAATATAGCAATCAGCCCCAGCATTTT.

The chain uses TRBV15 and TRBJ2-7; no reliable D call. Germline CDR1 is LNHNV and CDR2 is YYDKDF (reference sequence). The CDR3 has 13 residues. The germline V and J ends were trimmed by 2 bases and 6 bases, with 11 bases remaining between them. The CDR3 DNA reads TGTGCCACCAGCAGATATAAAAACAGCGAGCAGTACTTC. Its protein product is CATSRYKNSEQYF. Looking up the rest from reference TRBV15 and TRBJ2-7 gives the full variable domain: DAMVIQNPRYQVTQFGKPVTLSCSQTLNHNVMYWYQQKSSQAPKLLFHYYDKDFNNEADTPDNFQSRRPNTSFCFLDIRSPGLGDTAMYLCATSRYKNSEQYFGPGTRLTVT.

V usage is TRBV5-1 and J usage is TRBJ2-5, with D tentatively TRBD2 (5 bases). Germline V gene lookup returns CDR1 SGHRS and CDR2 YFSETQ. V was pared by 0 bases and J by 4 bases, with 10 bases between. The length of the CDR3 is 14 residues. The CDR3 sequence: CASSLGTSRETQYF. CDR3 nucleotide sequence: TGCGCCAGCAGCTTGGGCACTAGTCGAGAGACCCAGTACTTC.

The rearrangement uses TRBV11-3 and TRBJ1-5; D perhaps matches TRBD1 (5 bases). CDR3 size: 16 residues. CDR1 and CDR2 from the germline V gene are SGHNT and YENEEA. Trimming removed 3 bases at V and 0 bases at J, with 12 bases between. The CDR3 region is CASSFWDFLSNQPQHF. CDR3 sequence (DNA): TGTGCCAGCAGCTTTTGGGACTTCCTTAGCAATCAGCCCCAGCATTTT.